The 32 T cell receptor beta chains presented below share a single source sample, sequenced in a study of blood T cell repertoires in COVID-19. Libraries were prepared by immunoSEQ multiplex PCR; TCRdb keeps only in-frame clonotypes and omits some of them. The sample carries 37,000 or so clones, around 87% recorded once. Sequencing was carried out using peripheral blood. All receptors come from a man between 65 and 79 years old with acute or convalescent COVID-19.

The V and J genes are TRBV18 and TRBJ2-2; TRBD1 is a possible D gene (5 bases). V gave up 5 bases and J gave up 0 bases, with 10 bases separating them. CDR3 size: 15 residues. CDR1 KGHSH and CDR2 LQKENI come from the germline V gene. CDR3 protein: CASSVTGSNTGELFF. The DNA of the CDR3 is TGTGCCAGCTCAGTCACAGGATCGAACACCGGGGAGCTGTTTTTT.

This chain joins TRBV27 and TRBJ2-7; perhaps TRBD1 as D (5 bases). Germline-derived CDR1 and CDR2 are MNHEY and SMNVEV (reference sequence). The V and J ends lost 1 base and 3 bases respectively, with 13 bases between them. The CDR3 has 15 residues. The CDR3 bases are TGTGCCAGCAGTTTATTCCCGACAGTCTACTACGAGCAGTACTTC. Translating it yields CASSLFPTVYYEQYF.

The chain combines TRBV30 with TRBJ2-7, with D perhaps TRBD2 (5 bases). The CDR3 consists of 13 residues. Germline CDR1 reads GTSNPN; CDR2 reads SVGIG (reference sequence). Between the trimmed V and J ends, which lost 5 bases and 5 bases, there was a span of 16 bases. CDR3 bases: TGTGCCTGGGGGAGAAGGGTGGGAGACGAGCAGTACTTC. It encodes CAWGRRVGDEQYF.

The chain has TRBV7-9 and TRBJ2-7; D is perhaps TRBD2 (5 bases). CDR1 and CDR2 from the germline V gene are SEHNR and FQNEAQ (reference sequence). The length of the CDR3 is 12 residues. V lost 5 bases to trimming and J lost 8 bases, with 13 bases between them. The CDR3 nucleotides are TGTGCCAGCAGCCTGGACTTTTCTAAGCAGTACTTC. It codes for CASSLDFSKQYF.

CDR3 in amino acids: CAWSVQGLTEAFF. In DNA form, the CDR3 reads TGTGCCTGGAGTGTCCAGGGACTCACTGAAGCTTTCTTT. This rearrangement joins TRBV30 to TRBJ1-1, with a tentative D call TRBD1 (5 bases). The CDR3 is 13 amino acids. Per germline, CDR1 GTSNPN and CDR2 SVGIG (reference sequence). Trimming removed 0 bases at V and 4 bases at J, with 9 bases between.

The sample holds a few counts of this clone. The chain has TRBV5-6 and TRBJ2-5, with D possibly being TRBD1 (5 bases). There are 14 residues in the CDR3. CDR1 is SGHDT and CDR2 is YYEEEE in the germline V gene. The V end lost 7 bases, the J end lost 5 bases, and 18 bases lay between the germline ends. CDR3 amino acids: CASSVFGAGETQYF. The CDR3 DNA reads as TGTGCCAGCTCCGTCTTTGGGGCCGGGGAGACCCAGTACTTC.

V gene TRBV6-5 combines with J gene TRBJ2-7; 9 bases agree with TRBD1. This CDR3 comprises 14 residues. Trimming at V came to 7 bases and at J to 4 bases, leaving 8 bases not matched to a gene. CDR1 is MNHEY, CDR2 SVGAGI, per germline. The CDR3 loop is CASTEDRGSYEQYF. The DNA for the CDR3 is TGTGCCAGCACAGAAGACAGGGGGTCTTACGAGCAGTACTTC.

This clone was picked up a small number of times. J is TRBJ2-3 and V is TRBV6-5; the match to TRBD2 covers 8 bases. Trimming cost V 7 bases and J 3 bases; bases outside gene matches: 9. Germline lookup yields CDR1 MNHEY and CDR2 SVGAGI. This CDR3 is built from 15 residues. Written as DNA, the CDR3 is TGTGCCAGCACCCTGGGACTAGTTGGAACAGATACGCAGTATTTT. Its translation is CASTLGLVGTDTQYF.

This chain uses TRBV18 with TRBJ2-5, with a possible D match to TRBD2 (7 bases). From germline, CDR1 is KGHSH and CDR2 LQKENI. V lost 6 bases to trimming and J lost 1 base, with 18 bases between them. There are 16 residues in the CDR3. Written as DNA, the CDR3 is TGTGCCAGCTCGACGAGGGGGGGCAATATCCAAGAGACCCAGTACTTC. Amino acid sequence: CASSTRGGNIQETQYF. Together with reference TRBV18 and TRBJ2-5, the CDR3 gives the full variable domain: NAGVMQNPRHLVRRRGQEARLRCSPMKGHSHVYWYRQLPEEGLKFMVYLQKENIIDESGMPKERFSAEFPKEGPSILRIQQVVRGDSAAYFCASSTRGGNIQETQYFGPGTRLLVL.

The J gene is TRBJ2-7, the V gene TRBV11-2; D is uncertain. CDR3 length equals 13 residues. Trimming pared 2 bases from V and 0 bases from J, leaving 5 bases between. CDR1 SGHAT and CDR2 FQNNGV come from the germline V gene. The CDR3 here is CASSLRSSYEQYF. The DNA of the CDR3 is TGTGCCAGCAGCTTACGGTCCTCCTACGAGCAGTACTTC.

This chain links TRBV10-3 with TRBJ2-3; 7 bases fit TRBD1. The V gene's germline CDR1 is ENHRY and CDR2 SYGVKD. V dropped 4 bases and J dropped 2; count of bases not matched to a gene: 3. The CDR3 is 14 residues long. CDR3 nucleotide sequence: TGTGCCATCAGTGCCGGGACAGACACAGATACGCAGTATTTT. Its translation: CAISAGTDTDTQYF.

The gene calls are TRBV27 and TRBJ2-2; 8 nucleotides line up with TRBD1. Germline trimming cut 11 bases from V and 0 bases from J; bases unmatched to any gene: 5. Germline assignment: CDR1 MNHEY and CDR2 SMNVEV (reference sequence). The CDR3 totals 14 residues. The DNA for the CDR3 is TGTGCCTGCTTGGACAGGGCGAACACCGGGGAGCTGTTTTTT. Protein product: CACLDRANTGELFF.

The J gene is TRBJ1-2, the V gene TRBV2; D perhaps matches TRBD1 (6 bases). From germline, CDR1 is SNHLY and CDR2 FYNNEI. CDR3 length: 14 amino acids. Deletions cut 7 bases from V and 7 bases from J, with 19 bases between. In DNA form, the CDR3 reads TGTGCCAGCATTTCCGGGGGGGGCTATGGTGGCTACACCTTC. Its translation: CASISGGGYGGYTF.

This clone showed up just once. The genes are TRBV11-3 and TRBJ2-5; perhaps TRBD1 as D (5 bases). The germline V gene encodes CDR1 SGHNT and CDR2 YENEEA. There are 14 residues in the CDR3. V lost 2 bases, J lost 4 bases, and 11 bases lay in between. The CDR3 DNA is TGTGCCAGCAGCTTAAGCCAGGGTCCAGAGACCCAGTACTTC. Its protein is CASSLSQGPETQYF.

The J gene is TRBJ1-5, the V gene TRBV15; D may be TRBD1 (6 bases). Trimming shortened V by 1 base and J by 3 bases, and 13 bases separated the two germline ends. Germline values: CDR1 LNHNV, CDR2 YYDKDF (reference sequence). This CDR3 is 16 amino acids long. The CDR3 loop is CATSRGLGTLNQPQHF. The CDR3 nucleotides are TGTGCCACCAGCAGAGGTCTAGGGACACTCAATCAGCCCCAGCATTTT.

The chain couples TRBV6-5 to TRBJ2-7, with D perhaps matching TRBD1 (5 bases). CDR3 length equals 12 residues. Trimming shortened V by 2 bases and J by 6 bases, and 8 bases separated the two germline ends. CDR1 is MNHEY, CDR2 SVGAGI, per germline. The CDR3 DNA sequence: TGTGCCAGCAGTTACAGGGGAAGCGAGCAGTACTTC. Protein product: CASSYRGSEQYF.

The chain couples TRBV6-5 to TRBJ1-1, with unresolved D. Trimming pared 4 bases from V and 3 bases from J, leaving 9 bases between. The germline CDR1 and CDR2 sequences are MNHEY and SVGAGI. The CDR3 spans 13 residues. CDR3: CASSSVSDTEAFF. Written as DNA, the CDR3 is TGTGCCAGCAGTTCCGTTTCGGACACTGAAGCTTTCTTT.

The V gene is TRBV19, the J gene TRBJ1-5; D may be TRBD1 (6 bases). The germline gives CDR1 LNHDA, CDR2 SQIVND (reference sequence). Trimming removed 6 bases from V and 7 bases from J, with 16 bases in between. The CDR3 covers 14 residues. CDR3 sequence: CASSPGQLAQPQHF. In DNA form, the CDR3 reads TGTGCCAGTAGCCCCGGACAGCTCGCCCAGCCCCAGCATTTT.

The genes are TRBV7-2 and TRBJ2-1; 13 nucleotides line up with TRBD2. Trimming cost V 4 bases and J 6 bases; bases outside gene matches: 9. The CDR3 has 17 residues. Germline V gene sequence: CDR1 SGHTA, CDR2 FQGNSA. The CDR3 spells CASSSRLAGGSGNEQFF. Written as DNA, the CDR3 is TGTGCCAGCAGCTCGAGACTAGCGGGGGGTTCTGGCAATGAGCAGTTCTTC.

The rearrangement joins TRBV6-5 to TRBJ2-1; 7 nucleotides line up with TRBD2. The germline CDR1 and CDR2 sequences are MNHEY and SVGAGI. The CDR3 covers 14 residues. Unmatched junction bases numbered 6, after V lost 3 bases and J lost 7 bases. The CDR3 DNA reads TGTGCCAGCAGTTATGGGGGAGGGCGGAATGAGCAGTTCTTC. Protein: CASSYGGGRNEQFF.

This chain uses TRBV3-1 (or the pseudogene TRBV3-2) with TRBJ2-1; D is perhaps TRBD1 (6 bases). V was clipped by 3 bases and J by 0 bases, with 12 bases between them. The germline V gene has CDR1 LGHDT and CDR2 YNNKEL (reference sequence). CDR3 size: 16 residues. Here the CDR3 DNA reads TGTGCCAGCAGCCATCCCCACAGGGCCTCCTACAATGAGCAGTTCTTC. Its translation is CASSHPHRASYNEQFF.

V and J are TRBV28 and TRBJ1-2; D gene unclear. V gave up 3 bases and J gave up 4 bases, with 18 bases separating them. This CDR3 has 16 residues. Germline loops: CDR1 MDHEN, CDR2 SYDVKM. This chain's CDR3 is CASSLAGETAAYGYTF. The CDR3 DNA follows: TGTGCCAGCAGTTTGGCGGGAGAGACGGCGGCCTATGGCTACACCTTC.

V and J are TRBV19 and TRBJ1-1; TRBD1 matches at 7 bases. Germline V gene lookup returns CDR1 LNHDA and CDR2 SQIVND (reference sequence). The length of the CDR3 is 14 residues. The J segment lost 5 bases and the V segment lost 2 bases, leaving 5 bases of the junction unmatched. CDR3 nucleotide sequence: TGTGCCAGTAGTATAACAGGGGCGAGGACTGAAGCTTTCTTT. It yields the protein CASSITGARTEAFF.

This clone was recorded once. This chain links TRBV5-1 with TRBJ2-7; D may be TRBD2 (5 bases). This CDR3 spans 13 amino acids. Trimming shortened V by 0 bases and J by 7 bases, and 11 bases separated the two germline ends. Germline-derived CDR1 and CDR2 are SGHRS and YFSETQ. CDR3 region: CASSLEVGREQYF. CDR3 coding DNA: TGCGCCAGCAGCTTGGAAGTGGGGAGAGAGCAGTACTTC.

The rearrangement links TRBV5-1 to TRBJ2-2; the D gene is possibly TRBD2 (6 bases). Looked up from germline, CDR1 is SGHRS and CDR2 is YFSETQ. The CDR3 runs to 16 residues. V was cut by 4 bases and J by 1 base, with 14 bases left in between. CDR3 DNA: TGCGCCAGCAGCCCCAGGACTAACCTGAACACCGGGGAGCTGTTTTTT. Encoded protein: CASSPRTNLNTGELFF.

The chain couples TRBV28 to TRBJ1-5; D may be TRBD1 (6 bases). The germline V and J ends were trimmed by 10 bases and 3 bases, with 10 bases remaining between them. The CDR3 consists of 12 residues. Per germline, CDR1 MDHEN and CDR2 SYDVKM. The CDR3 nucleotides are TGTGCCATACAGGGTAACAATCAGCCCCAGCATTTT. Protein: CAIQGNNQPQHF.

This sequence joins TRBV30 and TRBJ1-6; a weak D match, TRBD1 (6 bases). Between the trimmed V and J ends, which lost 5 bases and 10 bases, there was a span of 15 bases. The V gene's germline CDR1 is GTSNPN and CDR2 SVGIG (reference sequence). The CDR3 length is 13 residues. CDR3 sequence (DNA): TGTGCCTGGCGGGACATAGATACCTCACCCCTCCACTTT. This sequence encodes CAWRDIDTSPLHF.

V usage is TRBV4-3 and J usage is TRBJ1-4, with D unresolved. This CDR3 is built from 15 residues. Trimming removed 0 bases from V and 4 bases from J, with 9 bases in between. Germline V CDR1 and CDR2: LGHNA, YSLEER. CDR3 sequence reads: CASSQDLQNNEKLFF. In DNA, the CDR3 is TGCGCCAGCAGCCAAGATTTACAGAATAATGAAAAACTGTTTTTT.

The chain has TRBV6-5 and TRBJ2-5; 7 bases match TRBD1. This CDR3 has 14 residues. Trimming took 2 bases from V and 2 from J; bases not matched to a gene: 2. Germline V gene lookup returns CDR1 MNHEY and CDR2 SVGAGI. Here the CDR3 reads CASSYGDRQETQYF. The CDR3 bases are TGTGCCAGCAGTTACGGGGACAGACAAGAGACCCAGTACTTC.

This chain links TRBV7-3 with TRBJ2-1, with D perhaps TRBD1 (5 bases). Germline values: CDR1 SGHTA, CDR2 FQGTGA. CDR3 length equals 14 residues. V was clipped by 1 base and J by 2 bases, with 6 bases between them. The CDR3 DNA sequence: TGTGCCAGCAGCTTAAGGGGCGCCTACAATGAGCAGTTCTTC. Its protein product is CASSLRGAYNEQFF.

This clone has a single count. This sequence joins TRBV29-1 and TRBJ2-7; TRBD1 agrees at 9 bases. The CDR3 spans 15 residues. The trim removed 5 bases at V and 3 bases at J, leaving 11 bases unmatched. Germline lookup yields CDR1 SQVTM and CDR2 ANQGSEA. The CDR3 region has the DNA TGCAGCGTTAGGGGCCCGGGACAGGGACTCTACGAGCAGTACTTC. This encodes CSVRGPGQGLYEQYF.

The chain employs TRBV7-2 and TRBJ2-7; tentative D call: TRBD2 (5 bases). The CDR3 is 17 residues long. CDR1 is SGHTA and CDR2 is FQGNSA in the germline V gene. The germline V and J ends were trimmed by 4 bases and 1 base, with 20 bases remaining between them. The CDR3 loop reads CASSSIFFAGRSYEQYF. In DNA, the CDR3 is TGTGCCAGCAGCTCAATATTCTTTGCGGGTAGGTCCTACGAGCAGTACTTC.